This T cell receptor beta chain derives from a study of tumor-infiltrating lymphocytes in localized non-small cell lung cancer. CDR1 and CDR2 (germline): MGHRA, YSYEKL. The CDR3 consists of 16 residues. The V end was cut by 1 base, the J end by 5 bases, with 17 bases between. Here immunoSEQ multiplex PCR was the method, and the copy in TCRdb shows in-frame clones only, minus some. The repertoire holds 6,800 or so clones, with 77% as singletons. Study-wide points: Not all patients were TCR sequenced, owing to tissue quantity.

Notes on this clone: What it recognizes is unknown.

The origin of this receptor is a human donor with non-small cell lung cancer. The chain employs TRBV4-1 and TRBJ1-1, with no clear D. The sequencing sample was made of uninvolved lung tissue not adjacent to the tumor. The CDR3 nucleotides read TGCGCCAGCAGCCAAGCCTACTACACCAGTTGGACTGAAGCTTTCTTT. Translated: CASSQAYYTSWTEAFF.